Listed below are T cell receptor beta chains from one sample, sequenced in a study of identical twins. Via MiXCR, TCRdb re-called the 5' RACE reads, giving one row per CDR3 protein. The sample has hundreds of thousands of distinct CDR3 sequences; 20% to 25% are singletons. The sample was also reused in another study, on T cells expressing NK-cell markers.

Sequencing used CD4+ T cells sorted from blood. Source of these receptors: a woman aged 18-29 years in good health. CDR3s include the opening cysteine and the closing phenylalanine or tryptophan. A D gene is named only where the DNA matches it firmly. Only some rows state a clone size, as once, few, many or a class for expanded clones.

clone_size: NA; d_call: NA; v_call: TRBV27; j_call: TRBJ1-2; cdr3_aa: CASRREAGSNYGYTF; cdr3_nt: TGTGCCAGCAGAAGGGAGGCAGGGTCCAACTATGGCTACACCTTC
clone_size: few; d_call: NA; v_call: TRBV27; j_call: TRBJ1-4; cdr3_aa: CASSSWVGGGKLFF; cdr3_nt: TGTGCCAGCAGTTCTTGGGTTGGGGGCGGAAAACTGTTTTTT
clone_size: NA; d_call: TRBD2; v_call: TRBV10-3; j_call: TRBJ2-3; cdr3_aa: CAISLAGVGTDTQYF; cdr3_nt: TGTGCCATCAGTTTAGCGGGAGTTGGGACAGATACGCAGTATTTT
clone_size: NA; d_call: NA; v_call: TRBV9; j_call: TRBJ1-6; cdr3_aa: CASSLTDSSYNSPLHF; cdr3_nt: TGTGCCAGCAGCTTAACCGACAGCTCCTATAATTCACCCCTCCACTTT
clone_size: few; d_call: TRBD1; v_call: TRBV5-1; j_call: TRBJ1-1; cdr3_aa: CASSLSQDRGRGYTEAFF; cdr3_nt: TGCGCCAGCAGCTTGTCGCAGGACAGGGGGCGCGGGTACACTGAAGCTTTCTTT
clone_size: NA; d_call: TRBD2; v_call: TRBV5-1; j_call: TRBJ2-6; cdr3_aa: CASRYTSGSAGANVLTF; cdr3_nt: TGCGCCAGCAGGTACACTAGCGGGAGTGCGGGGGCCAACGTCCTGACTTTC
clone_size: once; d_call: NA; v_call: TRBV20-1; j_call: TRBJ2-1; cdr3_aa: CSARSDRESSYNEQFF; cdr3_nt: TGCAGTGCTAGATCCGACCGGGAGAGCTCCTACAATGAGCAGTTCTTC
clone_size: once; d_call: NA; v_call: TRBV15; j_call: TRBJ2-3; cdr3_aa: CATSRDSQCTDTQYF; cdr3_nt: TGTGCCACCAGCAGAGATTCTCAGTGCACAGATACGCAGTATTTT
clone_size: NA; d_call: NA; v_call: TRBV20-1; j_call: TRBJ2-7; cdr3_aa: CSATTGLTYEQYF; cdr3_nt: TGCAGTGCTACAACTGGCCTTACCTACGAGCAGTACTTC
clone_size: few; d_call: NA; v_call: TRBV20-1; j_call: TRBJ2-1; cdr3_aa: CSAQSRLDNEQFF; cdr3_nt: TGCAGTGCCCAATCCCGACTCGACAATGAGCAGTTCTTC
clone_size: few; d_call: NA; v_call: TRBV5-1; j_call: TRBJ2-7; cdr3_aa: CASSLFQSYEQYF; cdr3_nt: TGCGCCAGCAGCTTATTTCAGTCCTACGAGCAGTACTTC
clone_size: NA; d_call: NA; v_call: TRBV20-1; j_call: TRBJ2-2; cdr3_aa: CSARGTTNTGELFF; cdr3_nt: TGCAGTGCTAGAGGGACTACGAACACCGGGGAGCTGTTTTTT
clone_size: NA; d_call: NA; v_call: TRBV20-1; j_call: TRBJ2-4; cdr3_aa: CSVPQQGVIVKNIQYF; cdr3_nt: TGCAGTGTGCCCCAACAGGGAGTGATAGTCAAAAACATTCAGTACTTC
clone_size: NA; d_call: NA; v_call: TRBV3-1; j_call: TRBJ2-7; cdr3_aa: CASSQPSGYEQYF; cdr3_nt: TGTGCCAGCAGCCAACCTTCGGGCTACGAGCAGTACTTC
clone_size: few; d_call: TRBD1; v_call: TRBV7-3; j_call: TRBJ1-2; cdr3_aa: CASSLQQGTTSGYTF; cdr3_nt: TGTGCCAGCAGCTTACAACAGGGGACCACCTCTGGCTACACCTTC
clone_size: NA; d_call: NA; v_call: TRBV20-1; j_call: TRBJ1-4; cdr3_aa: CSARRAEKLFF; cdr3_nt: TGCAGTGCTAGAAGGGCAGAAAAACTGTTTTTT
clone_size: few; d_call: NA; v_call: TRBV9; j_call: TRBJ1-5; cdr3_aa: CASSPGQYSNQPQHF; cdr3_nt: TGTGCCAGCAGCCCAGGACAATATAGCAATCAGCCCCAGCATTTT
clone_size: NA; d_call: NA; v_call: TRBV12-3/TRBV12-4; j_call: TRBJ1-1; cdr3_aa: CASSLDRLLVGTEAFF; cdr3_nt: TGTGCCAGCAGTTTAGACAGGCTACTGGTCGGCACTGAAGCTTTCTTT
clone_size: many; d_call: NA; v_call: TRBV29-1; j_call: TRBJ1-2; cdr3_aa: CSTWDVTSYGYTF; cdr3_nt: TGCAGCACCTGGGACGTAACGTCCTATGGCTACACCTTC
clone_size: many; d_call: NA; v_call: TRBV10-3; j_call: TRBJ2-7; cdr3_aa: CAISESEGNEQYF; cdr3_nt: TGTGCCATCAGTGAGTCTGAGGGGAACGAGCAGTACTTC
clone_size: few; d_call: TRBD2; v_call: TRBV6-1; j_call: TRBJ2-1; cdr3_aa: CASSRTSGRGEQFF; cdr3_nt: TGTGCCAGCAGCCGGACTAGCGGGAGAGGTGAGCAGTTCTTC
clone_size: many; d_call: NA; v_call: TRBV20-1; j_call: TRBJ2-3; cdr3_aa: CSASGKLGADTQYF; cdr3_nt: TGCAGTGCTAGTGGAAAGCTCGGGGCAGATACGCAGTATTTT
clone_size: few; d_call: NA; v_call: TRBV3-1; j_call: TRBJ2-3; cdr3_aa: CASSQASLDTQYF; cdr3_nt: TGTGCCAGCAGCCAGGCTTCCCTAGATACGCAGTATTTT
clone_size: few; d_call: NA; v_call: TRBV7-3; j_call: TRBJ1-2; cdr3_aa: CASSSRDAESGGYTF; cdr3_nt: TGTGCCAGCAGCTCCCGGGACGCAGAATCAGGGGGCTACACCTTC
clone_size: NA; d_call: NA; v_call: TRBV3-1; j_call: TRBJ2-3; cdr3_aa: CASSQDRWGTQPTDTQYF; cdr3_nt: TGTGCCAGCAGCCAAGATCGGTGGGGGACCCAACCAACAGATACGCAGTATTTT
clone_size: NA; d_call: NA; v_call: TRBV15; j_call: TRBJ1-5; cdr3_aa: CATSLTGGGQPQHF; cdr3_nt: TGTGCCACCTCCTTGACGGGTGGCGGGCAGCCCCAGCATTTT
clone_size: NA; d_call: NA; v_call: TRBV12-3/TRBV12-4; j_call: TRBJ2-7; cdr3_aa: CASTMERGRGHEQYF; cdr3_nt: TGTGCCAGCACCATGGAACGGGGCAGGGGCCACGAGCAGTACTTC
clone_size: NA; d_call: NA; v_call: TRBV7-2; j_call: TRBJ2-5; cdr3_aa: CASSRRIQETQYF; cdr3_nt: TGTGCCAGCAGCCGACGGATCCAAGAGACCCAGTACTTC
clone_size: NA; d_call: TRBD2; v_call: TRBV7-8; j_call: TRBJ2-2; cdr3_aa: CASSLSAGAGELFF; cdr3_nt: TGTGCCAGCAGCTTGAGCGCGGGAGCCGGGGAGCTGTTTTTT
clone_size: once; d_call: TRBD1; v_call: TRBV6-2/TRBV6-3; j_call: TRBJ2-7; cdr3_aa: CASSTRGSSYEQYF; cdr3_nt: TGTGCCAGCAGTACCAGGGGGAGCTCCTACGAGCAGTACTTC
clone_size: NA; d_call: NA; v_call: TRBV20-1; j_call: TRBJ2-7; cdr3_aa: CSARTATYEQYF; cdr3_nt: TGCAGTGCCAGGACAGCCACCTACGAGCAGTACTTC
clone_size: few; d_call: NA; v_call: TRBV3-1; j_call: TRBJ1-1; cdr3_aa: CASSPKVGYTEAFF; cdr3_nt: TGTGCCAGCAGCCCCAAGGTCGGATACACTGAAGCTTTCTTT
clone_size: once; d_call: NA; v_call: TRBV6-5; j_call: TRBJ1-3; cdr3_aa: CASSYSVTSRNTIYF; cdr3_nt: TGTGCCAGCAGTTACTCGGTGACATCCCGAAACACCATATATTTT